Reported below is one T cell receptor beta chain. What it binds is not known. Repertoires were generated with immunoSEQ multiplex PCR, while TCRdb's copy carries only in-frame clones and drops some. The sample carries about 82,000 clones, about 90% recorded once. These data come from a study of identifying expanded T cells in peripheral blood. Germline V gene sequence: CDR1 LGHNA, CDR2 YNFKEQ. CDR3 length equals 17 residues. V was cut by 0 bases and J by 0 bases, with 12 bases left in between. Study results and caveats: Clone count variance between roughly 2-week samples rose with total template count. Technical replicates showed roughly 1.2 changed clones; roughly two weeks roughly 16; four weeks 19.

Collection occurred without any documented infections or immune events in donors. V and J are TRBV4-2 and TRBJ1-3; D gene ambiguous. The sequenced sample consisted of blood. The receptor was derived from a person between 18 and 75 years old in good health. Here the CDR3 DNA reads TGTGCCAGCAGCCAAGATCCGGGTGGATCCTCTGGAAACACCATATATTTT. Its protein is CASSQDPGGSSGNTIYF.